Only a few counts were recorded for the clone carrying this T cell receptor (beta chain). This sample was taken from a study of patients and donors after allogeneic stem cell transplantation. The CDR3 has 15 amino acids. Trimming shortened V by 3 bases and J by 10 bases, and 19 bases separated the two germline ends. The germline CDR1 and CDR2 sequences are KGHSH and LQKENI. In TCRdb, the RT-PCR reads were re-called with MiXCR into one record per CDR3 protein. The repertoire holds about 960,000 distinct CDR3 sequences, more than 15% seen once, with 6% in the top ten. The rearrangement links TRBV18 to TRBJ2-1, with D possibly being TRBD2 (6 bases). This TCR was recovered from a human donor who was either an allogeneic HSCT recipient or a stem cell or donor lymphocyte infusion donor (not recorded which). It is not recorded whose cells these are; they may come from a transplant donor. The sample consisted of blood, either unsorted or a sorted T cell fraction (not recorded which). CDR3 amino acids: CASSPTTPPGGEQFF. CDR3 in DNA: TGTGCCAGCTCACCCACGACACCGCCCGGGGGAGAGCAGTTCTTC.